This TCR beta chain came from a study of T cells in Graves' hyperthyroidism and ophthalmopathy. Trimming cost V 7 bases and J 4 bases, with 12 bases left between them. The germline V gene has CDR1 MNHNS and CDR2 SASEGT. The CDR3 contains 13 residues. The source material, RNA transcripts, was used to amplify TCR beta CDR3 regions. The TCR CDR3 was amplified in a first-round RT-PCR using the HTBI primer set. TCRdb analysed the multiplex PCR reads with MiXCR anew, one entry per CDR3 protein. The sample records hundreds of thousands of distinct CDR3 sequences, around a quarter being singletons. This clonotype was detected only a few times. Graves' hyperthyroidism was deemed stable absent ophthalmopathy progression within 18 months. With a duration under 2 months, the hyperthyroidism was newly diagnosed in patients aged 18 to 65. Fresh peripheral blood, 10 ml, was the source of the PBMCs.

The origin of this receptor is a man aged 45-65 years with Graves' hyperthyroidism. The source material was blood. The V and J genes are TRBV6-1 and TRBJ2-3; the D gene is possibly TRBD2 (6 bases). CDR3 protein: CASTRGGSDTQYF. For the CDR3, the DNA is TGTGCCAGCACCCGGGGAGGATCAGATACGCAGTATTTT.